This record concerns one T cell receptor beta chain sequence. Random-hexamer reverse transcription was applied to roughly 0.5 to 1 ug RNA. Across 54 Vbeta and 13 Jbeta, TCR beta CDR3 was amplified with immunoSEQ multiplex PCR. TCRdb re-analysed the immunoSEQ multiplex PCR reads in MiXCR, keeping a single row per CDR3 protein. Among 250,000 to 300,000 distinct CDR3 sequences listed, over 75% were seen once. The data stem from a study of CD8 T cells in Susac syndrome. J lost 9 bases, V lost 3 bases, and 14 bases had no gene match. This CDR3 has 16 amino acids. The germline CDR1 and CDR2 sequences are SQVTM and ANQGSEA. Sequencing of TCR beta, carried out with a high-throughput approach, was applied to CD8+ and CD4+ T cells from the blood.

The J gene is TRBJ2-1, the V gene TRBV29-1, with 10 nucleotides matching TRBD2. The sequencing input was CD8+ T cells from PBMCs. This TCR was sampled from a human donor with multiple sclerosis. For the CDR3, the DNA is TGCAGCGTTGAGGGCCAGCGGGAGGGTACATGGGGTGAGCAGTTCTTC. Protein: CSVEGQREGTWGEQFF.